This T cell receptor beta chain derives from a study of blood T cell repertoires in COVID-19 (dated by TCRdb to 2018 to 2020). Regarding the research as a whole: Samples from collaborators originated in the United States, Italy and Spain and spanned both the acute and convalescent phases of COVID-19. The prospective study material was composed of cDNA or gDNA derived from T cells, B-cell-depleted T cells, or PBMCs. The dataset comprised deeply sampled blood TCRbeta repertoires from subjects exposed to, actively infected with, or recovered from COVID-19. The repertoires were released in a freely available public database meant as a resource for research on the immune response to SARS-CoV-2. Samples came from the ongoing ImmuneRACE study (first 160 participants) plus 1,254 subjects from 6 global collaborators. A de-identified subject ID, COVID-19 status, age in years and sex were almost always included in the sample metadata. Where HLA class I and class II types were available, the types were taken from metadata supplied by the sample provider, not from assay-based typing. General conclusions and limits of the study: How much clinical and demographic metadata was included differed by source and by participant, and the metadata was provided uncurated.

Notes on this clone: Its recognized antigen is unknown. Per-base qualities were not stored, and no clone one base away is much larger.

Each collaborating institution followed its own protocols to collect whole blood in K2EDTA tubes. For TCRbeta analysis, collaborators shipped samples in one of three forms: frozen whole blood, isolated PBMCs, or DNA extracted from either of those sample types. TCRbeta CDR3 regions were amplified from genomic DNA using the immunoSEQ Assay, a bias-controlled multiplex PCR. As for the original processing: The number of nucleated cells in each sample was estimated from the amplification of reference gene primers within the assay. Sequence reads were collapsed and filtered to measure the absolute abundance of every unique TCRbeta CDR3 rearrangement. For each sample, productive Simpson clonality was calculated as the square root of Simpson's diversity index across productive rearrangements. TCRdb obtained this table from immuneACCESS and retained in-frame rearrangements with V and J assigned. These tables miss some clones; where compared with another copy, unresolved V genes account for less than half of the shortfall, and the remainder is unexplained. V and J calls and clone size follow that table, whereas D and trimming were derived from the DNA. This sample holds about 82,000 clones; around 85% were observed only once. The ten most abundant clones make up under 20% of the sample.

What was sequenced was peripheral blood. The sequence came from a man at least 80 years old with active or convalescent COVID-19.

The CDR3 corresponds to CASNDPYRAKSNQPQHF. The bases read TGTGCCAGCAACGACCCGTACAGGGCTAAGAGCAATCAGCCCCAGCATTTT. This receptor chain uses TRBV21-1 and TRBJ1-5; TRBD1 was called by the table and not checked on the DNA. TRBV21-1 is described as a pseudogene. The CDR3 numbers 17 residues from cysteine through phenylalanine. The kept DNA is CDR3 alone, 51 bases in frame from the first base.